This T cell receptor (beta chain) was obtained from a study of blood T cell repertoires in COVID-19. Study context: Sources were T cells, B-cell-depleted T cells, or PBMCs; the material itself was cDNA or gDNA.

V dropped 5 bases and J dropped 7; count of bases not matched to a gene: 16. In germline, CDR1 is MNHEY, CDR2 SMNVEV (reference sequence). The CDR3 consists of 19 residues. The protocol was immunoSEQ multiplex PCR, while the TCRdb copy is restricted to in-frame clones and leaves out a portion. The profile shows about 110,000 clones, 84% of them singletons. This TCR was sampled from a human donor in a cohort sampled during active COVID-19. The V call is TRBV27, the J call TRBJ1-6, with 11 bases fitting TRBD1. Sequencing input: peripheral blood. CDR3: CASSEYHGRTGGGNSPLHF. The CDR3 nucleotides read TGTGCCAGCAGTGAATACCACGGCAGGACAGGGGGCGGGAATTCACCCCTCCACTTT.